These 16 T cell receptor beta chains were sequenced from one sample in a study of Graves' ophthalmopathy and Graves' hyperthyroidism. Transcripts of RNA were the source for amplifying TCR beta CDR3 regions. HTBI-primed first-round RT-PCR preceded second-round multiplex PCR. TCRdb itself ran the multiplex PCR reads through MiXCR, one entry per CDR3 protein. The sample carries a few hundred thousand distinct CDR3 sequences, roughly a sixth recorded once. Specimen: peripheral blood. The origin of the receptors is an adult man with Graves' ophthalmopathy.

Concerning this clonotype itself: One end of the junction does not line up with germline, which may come from a read error. This rearrangement joins TRBV30 to TRBJ1-1; D perhaps matches TRBD1 (6 bases). CDR1 and CDR2 from the germline V gene are GTSNPN and SVGIG (reference sequence). The CDR3 sequence is 15 residues long. CDR3 loop: CVWRAMGQENTEAFF. DNA for the CDR3: TGTGTCTGGAGAGCCATGGGACAAGAGAACACTGAAGCTTTCTTT. Drawing the rest from reference TRBV30 and TRBJ1-1, the complete variable domain is SQTIHQWPATLVQPVGSPLSLECTVEGTSNPNLYWYRQAAGRGLQLLFYSVGIGQISSEVPQNLSASRPQDRQFILSSKKLLLSDSGFYLCVWRAMGQENTEAFFGQGTRLTVV.

The CDR3 spells CASSRREDQYF. The CDR3 bases are TGTGCCAGCAGTCGCCGTGAGGACCAGTACTTC. The V gene is TRBV11-1, the J gene TRBJ2-5, with D unresolved. Germline V lookup: CDR1 SGHAT, CDR2 FQDESV (reference sequence). Trimming cost V 6 bases and J 10 bases, with 12 bases left between them. This CDR3 is built from 11 residues.

The chain employs TRBV20-1 and TRBJ2-7; 8 nucleotides match TRBD2. With V trimmed by 7 bases and J by 3 bases, 5 bases remained unmatched. The CDR3 is 12 amino acids. Germline assignment: CDR1 DFQATT and CDR2 SNEGSKA (reference sequence). For the CDR3, the DNA is TGCAGTGGGGAGCGGGGGAGCTACGAGCAGTACTTC. Encoded protein: CSGERGSYEQYF.

In its sample, this clonotype was seen many times. This rearrangement joins TRBV27 to TRBJ2-5, with D perhaps TRBD1 (5 bases). CDR3 length equals 15 residues. From germline, CDR1 is MNHEY and CDR2 SMNVEV (reference sequence). The V end lost 4 bases, the J end lost 0 bases, and 12 bases lay between the germline ends. CDR3 region: CASSSLRQHQETQYF. CDR3 sequence (DNA): TGTGCCAGCAGTTCCCTCCGACAGCACCAAGAGACCCAGTACTTC.

CDR3 amino acids: CASSAQLDPSYEQFF. CDR3 bases: TGTGCCAGCAGTGCTCAGCTGGACCCTTCCTACGAGCAGTTCTTC. The J gene is TRBJ2-7, the V gene TRBV2, with no clear D. The last part of the DNA fits TRBJ2-1 better; the J call may be wrong. Germline loops: CDR1 SNHLY, CDR2 FYNNEI. The CDR3 runs to 15 residues.

There are many counts of this clonotype. The chain carries TRBV7-2 and TRBJ2-7, with 8 nucleotides matching TRBD1. CDR3 size: 15 residues. V shed 1 base and J 1 base; nucleotides not matched to a gene: 3. Germline V gene lookup returns CDR1 SGHTA and CDR2 FQGNSA. The CDR3 sequence is CASSLGQGLSYEQYF. In DNA, the CDR3 is TGTGCCAGCAGCTTAGGACAGGGGCTGTCCTACGAGCAGTACTTC.

This clonotype was seen ten or more times. The chain has TRBV9 and TRBJ2-5; D may match TRBD1 or TRBD2 (5 bases each). In germline, CDR1 is SGDLS, CDR2 YYNGEE. The V and J ends lost 0 bases and 2 bases respectively, with 29 bases between them. The CDR3 extends over 21 amino acids. Written as DNA, the CDR3 is TGTGCCAGCAGCGTAGGGTTTGGAGGCTTCAGTAGACAGAGAAAACAAGAGACCCAGTACTTC. Protein product: CASSVGFGGFSRQRKQETQYF.

This clonotype was counted ten times or more. The CDR3 DNA sequence: TGTGCCAGCAGTTCAGACGAGCAGTACTTC. This gives the protein CASSSDEQYF. This chain joins TRBV28 and TRBJ2-7; D remains ambiguous. Trimming removed 4 bases at V and 5 bases at J, with 3 bases between. Germline V gene lookup returns CDR1 MDHEN and CDR2 SYDVKM. CDR3 length: 10 amino acids.

The V gene is TRBV6-1, the J gene TRBJ2-7, with 7 nucleotides matching TRBD1. The CDR3 has 12 amino acids. The V gene end was trimmed by 10 bases and the J gene end by 6 bases; junction bases not matched to a gene: 9. CDR1 and CDR2 from the germline V gene are MNHNS and SASEGT. The CDR3 is CATQDRKLEQYF. The CDR3 DNA reads TGTGCCACACAGGACAGGAAACTCGAGCAGTACTTC.

This clonotype has ten or more counts. The chain uses TRBV20-1 and TRBJ2-7, with D possibly being TRBD2 (5 bases). The CDR3 is 16 residues long. Trimming pared 0 bases from V and 3 bases from J, leaving 18 bases between. From germline, CDR1 is DFQATT and CDR2 SNEGSKA (reference sequence). CDR3 coding DNA: TGCAGTGCTAGAGAGGCCCAGGCGGGTATGCTCTACGAGCAGTACTTC. It translates to CSAREAQAGMLYEQYF.

This clonotype came up many times. The genes are TRBV6-1 and TRBJ2-5; the D is unclear. The CDR3 is 15 residues long. Per germline, CDR1 MNHNS and CDR2 SASEGT. V shed 1 base and J shed 5 bases, with 14 bases lying between them. The CDR3 DNA reads TGTGCCAGCAGTGAAGGCCCCGGTTCTCTTGAGACCCAGTACTTC. This encodes CASSEGPGSLETQYF.

This clonotype was found many times. V and J are TRBV5-1 and TRBJ2-7; D perhaps matches TRBD2 (6 bases). V was cut by 6 bases and J by 0 bases, with 10 bases left in between. The CDR3 runs 13 residues. Germline V gene sequence: CDR1 SGHRS, CDR2 YFSETQ. In DNA form, the CDR3 reads TGCGCCAGCAAGGTCGGGAGCTCCTACGAGCAGTACTTC. Protein: CASKVGSSYEQYF.

This clonotype has only one observation. The V gene is TRBV20-1, the J gene TRBJ2-7; possibly TRBD1 for D (6 bases). Germline V gene lookup returns CDR1 DFQATT and CDR2 SNEGSKA (reference sequence). The CDR3 contains 14 residues. Between the trimmed V and J ends, which lost 6 bases and 4 bases, there was a span of 19 bases. In DNA, the CDR3 is TGCAGTGCAAGGCGTGGGGGCAGGACGTACGAGCAGTACTTC. Encoded protein: CSARRGGRTYEQYF.

This clonotype is medium-sized in the sample. V usage is TRBV19 and J usage is TRBJ2-5, with a tentative D call TRBD2 (6 bases). Germline CDR1 and CDR2: LNHDA and SQIVND (reference sequence). The CDR3 runs to 13 residues. The ends were cut back, 9 bases at V and 2 bases at J, with 13 bases in the middle. CDR3 nucleotides: TGTGCCAGCAGCCGGGACTTACAAGAGACCCAGTACTTC. Translation gives CASSRDLQETQYF.

This clonotype was detected only once. Germline is not matched at one junction end, which may reflect a read error. The chain is built from TRBV19 and TRBJ1-1; D remains ambiguous. This CDR3 has 10 amino acids. From germline, CDR1 is LNHDA and CDR2 SQIVND (reference sequence). The CDR3 DNA reads TGTGTAGCTTTGAACACTGAAGCTTGCTTT. This translates into CVALNTEACF.

In this sample, this clonotype turned up many times. V gene TRBV18 combines with J gene TRBJ1-1; D not resolved. In germline, CDR1 is KGHSH, CDR2 LQKENI. There are 13 residues in the CDR3. The ends were cut back, 4 bases at V and 4 bases at J, with 10 bases in the middle. The chain's CDR3 is CASSRSQGTEAFF. In DNA, the CDR3 is TGTGCCAGCTCACGTTCGCAAGGCACTGAAGCTTTCTTT.